This T cell receptor (beta chain) was recorded in a study of T cells in Graves' hyperthyroidism and ophthalmopathy. Study-level points and caveats: Blood also showed most of the thyroid clonotypes that were expanded above 0.001.

It was RNA transcripts that yielded the amplified TCR beta CDR3 regions. First-round RT-PCR targeting the TCR CDR3 was performed with the HTBI primer set. TCRdb ran MiXCR on the multiplex PCR reads and lists one entry per CDR3 protein. This table holds roughly 380,000 distinct CDR3 sequences, approximately 13% found once. This clonotype was detected many times. As yet, its antigen is unknown. Uncontrolled infection, other autoimmune disease, pregnancy or lactation barred patients from enrollment. Germline CDR1 reads MDHEN; CDR2 reads SYDVKM. This CDR3 spans 14 amino acids. V lost 7 bases, J lost 4 bases, and 16 bases lay in between.

The sequence derives from a young woman with Graves' hyperthyroidism. Source material: blood. The rearrangement joins TRBV28 to TRBJ2-5; possibly TRBD2 for D (6 bases). CDR3 protein: CASKARGGRETQYF. DNA of the CDR3: TGTGCCAGCAAGGCACGGGGAGGTCGAGAGACCCAGTACTTC. Using reference TRBV28 and TRBJ2-5 for the parts outside the CDR3, the full variable domain is DVKVTQSSRYLVKRTGEKVFLECVQDMDHENMFWYRQDPGLGLRLIYFSYDVKMKEKGDIPEGYSVSREKKERFSLILESASTNQTSMYLCASKARGGRETQYFGPGTRLLVL.